This T cell receptor (beta chain) derives from a study of post-analysis software for immune sequencing data. In the study overall: Relapsing-remitting, secondary progressive and progressive-relapsing forms made up the multiple sclerosis disease courses. Findings and caveats of the study: TRBV5-6, TRBV5-1 and TRBV20-1 were among a handful of TRBV segments more frequent in patients than controls. Significantly lower normalized Chao1 diversity was seen in multiple sclerosis patients than in controls.

CDR3 size: 13 residues. Germline V gene lookup returns CDR1 SGHKS and CDR2 YYEKEE (reference sequence). Trimming took off 4 bases at V and 2 bases at J, with 7 bases between the two ends. TCR beta libraries were prepared from cDNA with unique molecular identifiers. TCRdb itself ran the PCR reads through MiXCR, one entry per CDR3 protein. This sample carries approximately 460,000 distinct CDR3 sequences, under 55% of them seen once, and the ten largest clones take roughly 12%. This clonotype was recorded once. What it binds is not known. The specimen was blood. The chain links TRBV5-5 to TRBJ2-1; D gene ambiguous. The sequence was collected from a girl aged 5 to 17 with multiple sclerosis. In DNA, the CDR3 is TGTGCCAGCAGCCAGGAACCCTACAATGAGCAGTTCTTC. Amino acid sequence: CASSQEPYNEQFF.